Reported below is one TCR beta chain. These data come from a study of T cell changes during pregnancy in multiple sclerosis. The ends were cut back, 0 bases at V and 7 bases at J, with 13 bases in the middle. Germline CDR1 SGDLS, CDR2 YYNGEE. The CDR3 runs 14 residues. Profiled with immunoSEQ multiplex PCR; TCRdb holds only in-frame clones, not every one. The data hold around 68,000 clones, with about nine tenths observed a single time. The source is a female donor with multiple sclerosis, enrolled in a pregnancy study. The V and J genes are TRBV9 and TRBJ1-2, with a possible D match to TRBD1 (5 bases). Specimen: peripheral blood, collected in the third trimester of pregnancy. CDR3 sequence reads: CASSVAGREGGYTF. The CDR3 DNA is TGTGCCAGCAGCGTAGCAGGCAGGGAAGGTGGCTACACCTTC.